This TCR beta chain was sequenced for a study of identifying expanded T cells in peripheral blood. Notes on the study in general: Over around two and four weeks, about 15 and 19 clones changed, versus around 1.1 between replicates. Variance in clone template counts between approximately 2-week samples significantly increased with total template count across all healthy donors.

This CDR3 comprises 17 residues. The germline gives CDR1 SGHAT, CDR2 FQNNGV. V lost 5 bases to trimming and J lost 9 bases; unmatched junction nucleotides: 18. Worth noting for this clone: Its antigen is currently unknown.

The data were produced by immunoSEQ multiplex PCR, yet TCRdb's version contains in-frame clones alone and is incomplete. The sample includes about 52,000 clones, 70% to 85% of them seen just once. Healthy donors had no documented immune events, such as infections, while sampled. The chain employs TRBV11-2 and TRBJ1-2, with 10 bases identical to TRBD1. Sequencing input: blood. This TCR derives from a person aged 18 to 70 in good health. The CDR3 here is CASSQTRGQGRKSSYTF. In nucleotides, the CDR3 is TGTGCCAGCAGCCAGACTAGGGGACAGGGGAGGAAGTCTAGCTACACCTTC.